What follows are 11 T cell receptor beta chains derived from one specimen sequenced in a study of T cell repertoires in cytomegalovirus infection. TCRdb redid the calling of the reads with MiXCR, one entry per CDR3 protein. The sample holds nearly 650,000 distinct CDR3 sequences, 20% to 25% seen once. Sequences were obtained from CD8+ T cells from PBMCs. The receptors were gathered from a human donor in good health (CMV status not recorded). Some clones in this sample may be carry-over from other donors' samples.

The rearrangement uses TRBV29-1 and TRBJ2-1; 7 bases match TRBD1. The CDR3 runs to 16 residues. With 7 bases clipped from V and 5 bases from J, the junction kept 17 bases outside the gene matches. CDR1 and CDR2 from the germline V gene are SQVTM and ANQGSEA. DNA for the CDR3: TGCAGCGCCTTACACACTAACGACAGGGCCCACAATGAGCAGTTCTTC. This codes for CSALHTNDRAHNEQFF.

There are many counts of this clonotype. The V gene is TRBV6-2 or TRBV6-3, the J gene TRBJ1-1; 7 bases align to TRBD1. Per germline, CDR1 MNHEY and CDR2 SVGEGT. V trimming: 7 bases; J trimming: 3 bases; junction bases outside the gene matches: 11. CDR3 length: 15 amino acids. CDR3 nucleotide sequence: TGTGCCAGCACTTTCCCCGGGACAGCAGACACTGAAGCTTTCTTT. Its translation is CASTFPGTADTEAFF.

V usage is TRBV6-2 or TRBV6-3 and J usage is TRBJ1-5; the D is unclear. The length of the CDR3 is 13 residues. Germline CDR1 is MNHEY and CDR2 is SVGEGT. Trimming took 7 bases from V and 6 from J, leaving 13 bases between them. The CDR3 is CASNGVIGQPQHF. DNA of the CDR3: TGTGCCAGCAACGGTGTTATTGGTCAGCCCCAGCATTTT.

This clonotype was counted ten times or more. CDR3 sequence: CASPTSGAPYNEQFF. In DNA form, the CDR3 reads TGTGCCAGCCCGACTAGCGGGGCACCCTACAATGAGCAGTTCTTC. This chain joins TRBV7-9 and TRBJ2-1; 11 nucleotides line up with TRBD2. The V gene's germline CDR1 is SEHNR and CDR2 FQNEAQ (reference sequence). The CDR3 extends over 15 amino acids. V lost 8 bases and J lost 2; bases outside the gene matches: 5.

This clonotype was seen only a few times. The V call is TRBV29-1, the J call TRBJ1-2; D uncertain. This CDR3 contains 16 residues. With 3 bases removed from V and 4 bases from J, the gap between germline ends came to 21 bases. Germline V gene lookup returns CDR1 SQVTM and CDR2 ANQGSEA. CDR3 protein: CSVDVSPAAVTYGYTF. CDR3 nucleotides: TGCAGCGTTGACGTATCCCCCGCGGCGGTTACCTATGGCTACACCTTC.

This clonotype was seen only a few times. The DNA of the CDR3 is TGCGCCAGCAGCTTAAACAGGGGTAGCAATCAGCCCCAGCATTTT. Translating gives CASSLNRGSNQPQHF. The chain uses TRBV5-1 and TRBJ1-5; TRBD1 matches at 7 bases. This CDR3 comprises 15 residues. The V gene's germline CDR1 is SGHRS and CDR2 YFSETQ. With 2 bases clipped from V and 0 bases from J, the junction kept 2 bases outside the gene matches.

This clonotype showed up many times. The gene calls are TRBV7-8 and TRBJ1-5; D gene ambiguous. This CDR3 contains 17 residues. Germline V CDR1 and CDR2: SGHVS, FQNEAQ. V lost 1 base and J 4 bases, leaving 17 bases between the germline ends. CDR3 amino acids: CASSLERPGRMNQPQHF. In nucleotides, the CDR3 is TGTGCCAGCAGCTTAGAGAGGCCAGGTCGAATGAATCAGCCCCAGCATTTT.

The sample holds a few counts of this clonotype. CDR3 sequence (DNA): TGTGCCAGTAGTGCCGGACAGCCCTCGGTCGAGCAGTACTTC. Translated: CASSAGQPSVEQYF. The gene calls are TRBV19 and TRBJ2-7, with D perhaps matching TRBD1 (6 bases). Trimming removed 5 bases from V and 6 bases from J, with 17 bases in between. This CDR3 region has 14 residues. Looked up from germline, CDR1 is LNHDA and CDR2 is SQIVND (reference sequence).

This clonotype was counted at least ten times. The chain recombines TRBV7-8 with TRBJ1-1; D is unclear. Deletions cut 7 bases from V and 3 bases from J, with 9 bases between. This CDR3 comprises 12 residues. Germline V gene sequence: CDR1 SGHVS, CDR2 FQNEAQ. The CDR3 DNA sequence: TGTGCCAGCACCCTAAGGGACACTGAAGCTTTCTTT. Translating gives CASTLRDTEAFF.

This clonotype was observed at least ten times. This chain joins TRBV7-3 and TRBJ2-1; TRBD2 matches at 8 bases. The ends lost 2 bases at V and 2 bases at J; junction bases unmatched: 2. Germline CDR1 is SGHTA and CDR2 is FQGTGA. The CDR3 sequence is 15 residues long. The CDR3 reads CASSLVAGTYNEQFF. The CDR3 DNA sequence: TGTGCCAGCAGCTTAGTAGCGGGGACCTACAATGAGCAGTTCTTC. The full variable domain, with the rest looked up from reference TRBV7-3 and TRBJ2-1, is GAGVSQTPSNKVTEKGKYVELRCDPISGHTALYWYRQSLGQGPEFLIYFQGTGAADDSGLPNDRFFAVRPEGSVSTLKIQRTERGDSAVYLCASSLVAGTYNEQFFGPGTRLTVL.

This clonotype came up many times. The chain carries TRBV27 and TRBJ1-1; D remains unclear. Germline assignment: CDR1 MNHEY and CDR2 SMNVEV (reference sequence). This CDR3 is 15 amino acids long. V gave up 6 bases and J gave up 4 bases, with 18 bases separating them. The CDR3 reads CASSYDWRHTTEAFF. In nucleotides, the CDR3 is TGTGCCAGCAGCTATGACTGGCGACATACCACTGAAGCTTTCTTT.